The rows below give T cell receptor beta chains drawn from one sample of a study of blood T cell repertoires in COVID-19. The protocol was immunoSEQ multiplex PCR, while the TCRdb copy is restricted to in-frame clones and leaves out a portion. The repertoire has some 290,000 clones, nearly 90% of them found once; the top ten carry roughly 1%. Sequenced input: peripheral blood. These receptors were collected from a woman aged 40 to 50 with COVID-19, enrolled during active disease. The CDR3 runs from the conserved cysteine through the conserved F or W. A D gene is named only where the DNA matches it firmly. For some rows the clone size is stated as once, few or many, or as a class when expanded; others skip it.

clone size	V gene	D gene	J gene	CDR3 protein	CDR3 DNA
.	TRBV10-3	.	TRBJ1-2	CAISWESNYGYTF	TGTGCCATCAGTTGGGAGAGTAACTATGGCTACACCTTC
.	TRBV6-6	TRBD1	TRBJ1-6	CASSFPRDRINSPLHF	TGTGCCAGCAGTTTCCCCCGGGACAGGATTAATTCACCCCTCCACTTT
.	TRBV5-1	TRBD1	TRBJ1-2	CASSRTGGNDYGYTF	TGCGCCAGCAGCCGGACAGGGGGGAATGACTATGGCTACACCTTC
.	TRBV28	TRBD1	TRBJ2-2	CASRVGQGASGELFF	TGTGCCAGCAGAGTAGGACAGGGGGCGTCCGGGGAGCTGTTTTTT
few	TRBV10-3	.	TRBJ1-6	CAISESGMGGSPLHF	TGTGCCATCAGTGAGTCGGGCATGGGGGGTTCACCCCTCCACTTT
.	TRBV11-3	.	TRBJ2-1	CASSLEGYNEQFF	TGTGCCAGCAGCTTGGAGGGGTACAATGAGCAGTTCTTC
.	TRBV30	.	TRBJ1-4	CAWSKTATNEKLFF	TGTGCCTGGAGCAAGACAGCAACTAATGAAAAACTGTTTTTT
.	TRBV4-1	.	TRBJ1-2	CASSQDIVGYTF	TGCGCCAGCAGCCAAGATATCGTTGGCTACACCTTC
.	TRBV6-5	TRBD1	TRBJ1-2	CASSRQGPTNYGYTF	TGTGCCAGCAGTAGACAGGGACCTACTAACTATGGCTACACCTTC
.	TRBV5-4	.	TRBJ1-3	CASSLAGGNTIYF	TGTGCCAGCAGCTTGGCGGGTGGAAACACCATATATTTT
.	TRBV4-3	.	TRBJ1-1	CASSQEVRENTEAFF	TGCGCCAGCAGCCAAGAAGTCCGCGAGAACACTGAAGCTTTCTTT
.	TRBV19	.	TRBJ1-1	CASSIGWQANTEAFF	TGTGCCAGTAGTATAGGGTGGCAGGCGAACACTGAAGCTTTCTTT
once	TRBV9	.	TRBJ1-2	CASSVGGWGPGYGYTF	TGTGCCAGCAGCGTAGGAGGCTGGGGGCCAGGCTATGGCTACACCTTC
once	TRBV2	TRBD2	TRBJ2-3	CASSEALAGNTDTQYF	TGTGCCAGCAGTGAAGCGCTAGCGGGGAATACAGATACGCAGTATTTT
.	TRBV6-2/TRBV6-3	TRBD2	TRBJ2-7	CASSYPGLERYEQYF	TGTGCCAGCAGTTACCCGGGACTAGAGCGCTACGAGCAGTACTTC
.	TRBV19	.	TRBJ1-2	CASTTAWVSNYGYTF	TGTGCCAGTACCACAGCCTGGGTATCTAACTATGGCTACACCTTC
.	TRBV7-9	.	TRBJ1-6	CASSSGFSNSPLHF	TGTGCCAGCAGCTCAGGCTTTTCTAATTCACCCCTCCACTTT
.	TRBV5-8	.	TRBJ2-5	CASSLEGPPQETQYF	TGTGCCAGCAGCTTGGAGGGGCCCCCCCAAGAGACCCAGTACTTC
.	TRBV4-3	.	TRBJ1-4	CASSQDSGGLSSTNEKLFF	TGCGCCAGCAGCCAAGATTCCGGGGGGCTATCTTCAACTAATGAAAAACTGTTTTTT
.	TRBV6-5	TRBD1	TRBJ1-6	CASSPRQGASPLHF	TGTGCCAGCAGTCCAAGACAGGGGGCCTCACCCCTCCACTTT
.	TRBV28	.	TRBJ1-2	CAINYSGNYGYTF	TGTGCCATCAACTATTCCGGGAACTATGGCTACACCTTC
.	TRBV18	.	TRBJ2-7	CASSPRGPGARPHEQYF	TGTGCCAGCTCACCACGGGGTCCAGGGGCGAGGCCCCACGAGCAGTACTTC
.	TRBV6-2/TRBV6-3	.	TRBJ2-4	CASSWAGRTLAKNIQYF	TGTGCCAGCAGCTGGGCCGGACGGACACTAGCCAAAAACATTCAGTACTTC
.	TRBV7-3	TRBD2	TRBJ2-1	CASSLSRTSGSLNEQFF	TGTGCCAGCAGCTTATCCAGGACTAGCGGGAGCTTAAATGAGCAGTTCTTC
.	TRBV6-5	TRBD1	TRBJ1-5	CASWDRGIQPQHF	TGTGCCAGCTGGGACAGGGGTATACAGCCCCAGCATTTT
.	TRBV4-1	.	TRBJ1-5	CASSQDRGKPQHF	TGCGCCAGCAGCCAAGACAGGGGAAAGCCCCAGCATTTT
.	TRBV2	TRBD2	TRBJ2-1	CASSAGTRIDEQFF	TGTGCCAGCAGTGCGGGGACTAGAATTGATGAGCAGTTCTTC
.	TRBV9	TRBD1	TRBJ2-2	CASSDGTELNTGELFF	TGTGCCAGCAGCGATGGGACAGAACTTAACACCGGGGAGCTGTTTTTT
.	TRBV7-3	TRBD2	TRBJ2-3	CASSRGLAGTDTQYF	TGTGCCAGCAGCCGGGGACTAGCGGGTACAGATACGCAGTATTTT
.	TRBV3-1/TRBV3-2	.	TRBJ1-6	CASSRESSYNSPLHF	TGTGCCAGCAGCCGAGAGAGCTCCTATAATTCACCCCTCCACTTT
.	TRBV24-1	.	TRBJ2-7	CATSDPHGRSVYEQYF	TGTGCCACCAGTGACCCTCATGGGAGATCTGTCTACGAGCAGTACTTC
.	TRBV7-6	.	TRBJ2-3	CASTPYGGTSTDTQYF	TGTGCCAGTACTCCCTATGGGGGGACTAGCACAGATACGCAGTATTTT
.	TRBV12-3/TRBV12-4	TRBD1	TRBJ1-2	CASSRDRGYGYTF	TGTGCCAGCAGTCGGGACAGGGGATATGGCTACACCTTC
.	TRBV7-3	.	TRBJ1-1	CASSLLVNTEAFF	TGTGCCAGCAGCTTACTAGTGAACACTGAAGCTTTCTTT